These 28 T cell receptor beta chains were sequenced from one sample in a study of blood T cell repertoires in COVID-19. Repertoires were generated with immunoSEQ multiplex PCR, while TCRdb's copy carries only in-frame clones and drops some. The repertoire includes some 95,000 clones, around 90% of them detected once, and about 4.2% sits in the top ten. Sequenced: peripheral blood. Receptors were obtained from a man aged 65 to 79 with acute or convalescent COVID-19.

The chain joins TRBV5-1 to TRBJ1-3; no firm D call. Trimming removed 0 bases from V and 0 bases from J, with 13 bases in between. Per germline, CDR1 SGHRS and CDR2 YFSETQ. The CDR3 has 17 residues. Written as DNA, the CDR3 is TGCGCCAGCAGCTTGGGCAATACCCGACTCTCTGGAAACACCATATATTTT. It yields the protein CASSLGNTRLSGNTIYF.

The V call is TRBV27, the J call TRBJ1-2; 9 positions agree with TRBD1. CDR1 is MNHEY, CDR2 SMNVEV, per germline (reference sequence). Losses at the gene ends were 6 bases for V and 2 bases for J; bases not matched to a gene: 4. The CDR3 loop spans 14 amino acids. This CDR3 is CASRDRGRNYGYTF. The CDR3 DNA follows: TGTGCCAGCAGGGACAGGGGTCGGAACTATGGCTACACCTTC.

V usage is TRBV28 and J usage is TRBJ1-4; 7 nucleotides align to TRBD1. The V gene's germline CDR1 is MDHEN and CDR2 SYDVKM. V lost 6 bases to trimming and J lost 7 bases; unmatched junction nucleotides: 8. The CDR3 totals 14 residues. Here the CDR3 reads CASRGRQGLEKLFF. CDR3 coding DNA: TGTGCCAGCAGGGGAAGACAGGGTCTTGAAAAACTGTTTTTT.

This clone came up once. CDR3 in amino acids: CASSVGWRETQYF. The CDR3, as DNA: TGTGCCAGCAGCGTAGGGTGGAGGGAGACCCAGTACTTC. V usage is TRBV9 and J usage is TRBJ2-5; D perhaps matches TRBD2 (5 bases). The CDR3 length is 13 residues. Trimming pared 0 bases from V and 5 bases from J, leaving 8 bases between. The germline V gene encodes CDR1 SGDLS and CDR2 YYNGEE.

This rearrangement joins TRBV30 to TRBJ1-4; D is perhaps TRBD1 (6 bases). Trimming took off 3 bases at V and 10 bases at J, with 15 bases between the two ends. The CDR3 contains 13 residues. Germline V gene sequence: CDR1 GTSNPN, CDR2 SVGIG (reference sequence). This CDR3 is CAWRTGGALKLFF. CDR3 coding DNA: TGTGCCTGGAGGACTGGGGGCGCTTTAAAACTGTTTTTT.

This clone was seen once. The chain has TRBV29-1 and TRBJ1-2, with 10 bases that match TRBD1. This CDR3 is 14 amino acids long. J was trimmed by 2 bases and V by 6 bases; bases with no gene match: 6. Germline CDR1 and CDR2: SQVTM and ANQGSEA. The CDR3 coding sequence is TGCAGCGTGAGGGACAGGGGTAGGAACTATGGCTACACCTTC. The encoded protein is CSVRDRGRNYGYTF.

The V gene is TRBV28, the J gene TRBJ1-1; D uncertain. Trimming shortened V by 7 bases and J by 0 bases, and 12 bases separated the two germline ends. This CDR3 is built from 14 residues. Per the germline V gene, CDR1 is MDHEN and CDR2 is SYDVKM. Here the CDR3 reads CASTLGHLNTEAFF. CDR3 sequence (DNA): TGTGCCAGCACCCTTGGGCACTTGAACACTGAAGCTTTCTTT.

The V call is TRBV9, the J call TRBJ2-7, with 10 bases fitting TRBD1. The CDR3 has 14 amino acids. Germline lookup yields CDR1 SGDLS and CDR2 YYNGEE. The junction had 5 bases not matched to a gene; V was cut back by 2 bases and J by 6 bases. The CDR3 DNA follows: TGTGCCAGCAGCGTTGGGACAGGGGCATCCGAGCAGTACTTC. Protein sequence: CASSVGTGASEQYF.

The V and J genes are TRBV6-5 and TRBJ2-5; 8 positions agree with TRBD1. Looked up from germline, CDR1 is MNHEY and CDR2 is SVGAGI. V trimming: 2 bases; J trimming: 4 bases; junction bases outside the gene matches: 6. This CDR3 region has 15 residues. The CDR3, as DNA: TGTGCCAGCAGTTACAGTGGGGGGACAGGAGAGACCCAGTACTTC. The encoded protein is CASSYSGGTGETQYF.

This clone has a single count. The CDR3 DNA sequence: TGTGCCAGCAGCATAACTGGACAGTATAGCAATCAGCCCCAGCATTTT. Its translation: CASSITGQYSNQPQHF. J is TRBJ1-5 and V is TRBV7-8; maybe TRBD1 (6 bases). Trimming left V 5 bases short and J 0 bases short, with 14 bases between. The CDR3 loop spans 16 amino acids. Germline V gene data show CDR1 as SGHVS and CDR2 as FQNEAQ.

The chain is built from TRBV3-1 (or the pseudogene TRBV3-2) and TRBJ2-2; unclear D gene. V dropped 4 bases and J dropped 6 bases, with 9 bases sitting between them. Germline loops: CDR1 LGHDT, CDR2 YNNKEL (reference sequence). The CDR3 covers 13 residues. CDR3 bases: TGTGCCAGCAGCCGTCAGTTATCCGGGGAGCTGTTTTTT. This translates into CASSRQLSGELFF.

The CDR3 nucleotides read TGCGCCAGCAGCGCCGGGACTTCTGTCTACGAGCAGTACTTC. This gives the protein CASSAGTSVYEQYF. The chain combines TRBV10-2 with TRBJ2-7; D might be TRBD2 (6 bases). Germline V gene sequence: CDR1 WSHSY, CDR2 SAAADI. V lost 6 bases and J lost 3, with 15 bases in between. This CDR3 has 14 amino acids.

The gene calls are TRBV6-4 and TRBJ1-2; 8 bases fit TRBD1. Germline CDR1 reads MRHNA; CDR2 reads SNTAGT. This CDR3 spans 13 amino acids. V trimming: 7 bases; J trimming: 2 bases; junction bases outside the gene matches: 3. The CDR3 region is CASNPGGNYGYTF. The CDR3 DNA follows: TGTGCCAGCAATCCAGGGGGCAACTATGGCTACACCTTC.

CDR3 nucleotide sequence: TGTGCCAGCAGTTTACGAAGGACTAGCGGACTCCAAGAGACCCAGTACTTC. Its protein product is CASSLRRTSGLQETQYF. This sequence joins TRBV28 and TRBJ2-5, with 10 bases aligning to TRBD2. CDR1 and CDR2 (germline): MDHEN, SYDVKM. This CDR3 has 17 residues. V gave up 2 bases and J gave up 1 base; unmatched junction bases: 7. Full variable domain (remainder filled in from reference TRBV28 and TRBJ2-5): DVKVTQSSRYLVKRTGEKVFLECVQDMDHENMFWYRQDPGLGLRLIYFSYDVKMKEKGDIPEGYSVSREKKERFSLILESASTNQTSMYLCASSLRRTSGLQETQYFGPGTRLLVL.

V gene TRBV28 combines with J gene TRBJ1-5; tentative D call: TRBD1 (6 bases). Trimming removed 4 bases at V and 15 bases at J, with 13 bases between. Germline CDR1 reads MDHEN; CDR2 reads SYDVKM. The CDR3 length is 11 residues. In DNA, the CDR3 is TGTGCCAGCAGTTCAACAGGGTATAGGCATTTT. It codes for CASSSTGYRHF.

J is TRBJ2-7 and V is TRBV5-4, with TRBD1 identical over 9 bases. The CDR3 runs 15 residues. The germline V gene has CDR1 SGHNT and CDR2 YYREEE (reference sequence). Trimming at V came to 3 bases and at J to 4 bases, leaving 8 bases not matched to a gene. Here the CDR3 reads CASSSPDRGFYEQYF. Written as DNA, the CDR3 is TGTGCCAGCAGCTCCCCGGACAGGGGATTTTACGAGCAGTACTTC.

The rearrangement joins TRBV9 to TRBJ2-3; D call uncertain. The germline V and J ends were trimmed by 6 bases and 2 bases, with 19 bases remaining between them. In germline, CDR1 is SGDLS, CDR2 YYNGEE. This CDR3 has 16 residues. This CDR3 reads CASTRAGRIFTDTQYF. DNA of the CDR3: TGTGCCAGCACCCGCGCAGGCAGGATCTTCACAGATACGCAGTATTTT.

V and J are TRBV29-1 and TRBJ2-3; TRBD2 is a possible D gene (6 bases). The CDR3 is 15 amino acids. V was clipped by 2 bases and J by 1 base, with 13 bases between them. Looked up from germline, CDR1 is SQVTM and CDR2 is ANQGSEA. CDR3 loop: CSVEILAVGTDTQYF. CDR3 in DNA: TGCAGCGTTGAAATACTAGCTGTCGGCACAGATACGCAGTATTTT.

The chain links TRBV10-2 to TRBJ2-1; D may be TRBD2 (5 bases). Between the trimmed V and J ends, which lost 6 bases and 8 bases, there was a span of 8 bases. CDR1 is WSHSY and CDR2 is SAAADI in the germline V gene. The CDR3 is 11 residues long. The CDR3 here is CASRLVHEQFF. The CDR3 region has the DNA TGCGCCAGCAGACTAGTCCATGAGCAGTTCTTC.

This chain links TRBV30 with TRBJ2-7, with 12 bases aligning to TRBD1. This CDR3 contains 15 residues. J gave up 5 bases and V 2 bases, and 7 bases lay outside the gene matches. CDR1 GTSNPN and CDR2 SVGIG come from the germline V gene (reference sequence). Here the CDR3 reads CAWSPPGTGGNEQYF. The DNA for the CDR3 is TGTGCCTGGAGTCCCCCCGGGACAGGGGGCAACGAGCAGTACTTC. Filled out from reference TRBV30 and TRBJ2-7, the complete variable domain reads SQTIHQWPATLVQPVGSPLSLECTVEGTSNPNLYWYRQAAGRGLQLLFYSVGIGQISSEVPQNLSASRPQDRQFILSSKKLLLSDSGFYLCAWSPPGTGGNEQYFGPGTRLTVT.

This clone occurred once. This chain joins TRBV19 and TRBJ1-4; D uncertain. CDR1 is LNHDA, CDR2 SQIVND, per germline (reference sequence). There are 14 residues in the CDR3. Trimming pared 8 bases from V and 4 bases from J, leaving 14 bases between. CDR3: CASSLTDFNEKLFF. The CDR3 DNA sequence: TGTGCCAGTTCGCTGACCGACTTTAATGAAAAACTGTTTTTT.

The J gene is TRBJ2-5, the V gene TRBV21-1; the table's D gene call, TRBD2, was not cross checked with the DNA. TRBV21-1 represents a pseudogene. This CDR3 has 19 amino acids. In DNA form, the CDR3 reads TGTGCCAGCAGCCTAATCGAAAATAGGCTAGCGGGCCACCAAGAGACCCAGTACTTC. Translating gives CASSLIENRLAGHQETQYF.

V usage is TRBV15 and J usage is TRBJ2-5; 7 positions agree with TRBD1. Germline CDR1 is LNHNV and CDR2 is YYDKDF (reference sequence). The V segment lost 0 bases and the J segment 2 bases; nucleotides outside the gene matches: 0. There are 14 residues in the CDR3. CDR3 region: CATSRDRGQETQYF. CDR3 in DNA: TGTGCCACCAGCAGAGACAGGGGGCAAGAGACCCAGTACTTC.

This clone was detected only a few times. The rearrangement links TRBV30 to TRBJ2-7; TRBD2 matches 9 bases. Germline lookup yields CDR1 GTSNPN and CDR2 SVGIG (reference sequence). The ends lost 5 bases at V and 2 bases at J; junction bases unmatched: 10. This CDR3 comprises 15 residues. The CDR3 is CAWRRRGGGAYEQYF. CDR3 bases: TGTGCCTGGCGGCGCCGGGGCGGGGGGGCCTACGAGCAGTACTTC.

This chain links TRBV30 with TRBJ1-2; D gene uncertain. Germline CDR1 and CDR2: GTSNPN and SVGIG (reference sequence). V lost 0 bases and J lost 6, with 11 bases in between. The CDR3 totals 13 residues. CDR3 residues: CAWSVTGMNGYTF. As DNA, the CDR3 is TGTGCCTGGAGTGTAACGGGGATGAATGGCTACACCTTC.

Concerning this clone: The same CDR3 can be traced to other DNA sequences in this sample. The rearrangement uses TRBV7-9 and TRBJ2-7; tentative D call: TRBD2 (5 bases). This CDR3 is built from 13 residues. Trimming took 5 bases from V and 0 from J, leaving 8 bases between them. CDR1 and CDR2 (germline): SEHNR, FQNEAQ (reference sequence). CDR3 region: CASSPTSSYEQYF. CDR3 bases: TGTGCCAGCAGCCCAACTAGCTCCTACGAGCAGTACTTC.

Only a few counts were recorded for this clone. This chain joins TRBV7-8 and TRBJ1-2; D is possibly TRBD1 (6 bases). V was trimmed by 5 bases and J by 5 bases, leaving 12 bases between them. CDR3 length: 13 residues. Looked up from germline, CDR1 is SGHVS and CDR2 is FQNEAQ. CDR3 sequence reads: CASSRGQIYGYTF. The DNA for the CDR3 is TGTGCCAGCAGCCGCGGACAGATTTATGGCTACACCTTC.

This clone has just a few counts. V gene TRBV9 combines with J gene TRBJ1-2; 7 bases map to TRBD1. Unmatched junction bases numbered 7, after V lost 4 bases and J lost 7 bases. CDR1 SGDLS and CDR2 YYNGEE come from the germline V gene. CDR3 length equals 13 residues. The CDR3 DNA follows: TGTGCCAGCAGCCTAGACAGGGTGCCTGGCTACACCTTC. This encodes CASSLDRVPGYTF.